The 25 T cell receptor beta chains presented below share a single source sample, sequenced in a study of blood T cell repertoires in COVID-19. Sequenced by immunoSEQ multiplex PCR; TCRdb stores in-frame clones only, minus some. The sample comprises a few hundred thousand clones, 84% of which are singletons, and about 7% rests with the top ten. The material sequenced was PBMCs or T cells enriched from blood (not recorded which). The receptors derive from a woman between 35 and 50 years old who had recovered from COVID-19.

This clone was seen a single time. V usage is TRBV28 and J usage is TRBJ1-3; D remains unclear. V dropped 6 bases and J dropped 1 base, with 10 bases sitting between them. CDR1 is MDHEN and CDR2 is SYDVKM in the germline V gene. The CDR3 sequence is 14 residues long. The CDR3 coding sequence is TGTGCCAGCAGCTCGGAGCGGTCTGGAAACACCATATATTTT. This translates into CASSSERSGNTIYF.

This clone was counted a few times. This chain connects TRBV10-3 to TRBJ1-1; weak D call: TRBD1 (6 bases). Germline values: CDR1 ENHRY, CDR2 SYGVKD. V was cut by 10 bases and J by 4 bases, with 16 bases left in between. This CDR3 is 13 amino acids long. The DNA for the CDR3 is TGTGCCACCCGGAGTGGGGGCGGCACTGAAGCTTTCTTT. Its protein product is CATRSGGGTEAFF.

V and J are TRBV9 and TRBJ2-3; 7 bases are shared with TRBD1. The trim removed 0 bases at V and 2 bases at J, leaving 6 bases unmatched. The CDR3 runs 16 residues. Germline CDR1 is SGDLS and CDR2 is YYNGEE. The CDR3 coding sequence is TGTGCCAGCAGCGTAGTTGGGACAGTAGACACAGATACGCAGTATTTT. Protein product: CASSVVGTVDTDTQYF.

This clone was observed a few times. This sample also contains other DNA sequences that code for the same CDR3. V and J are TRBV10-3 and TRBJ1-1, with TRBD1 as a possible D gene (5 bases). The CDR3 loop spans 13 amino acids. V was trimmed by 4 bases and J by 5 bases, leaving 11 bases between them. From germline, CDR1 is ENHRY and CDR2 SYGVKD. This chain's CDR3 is CAISGGEGTEAFF. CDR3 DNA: TGTGCCATCAGTGGGGGGGAAGGAACTGAAGCTTTCTTT.

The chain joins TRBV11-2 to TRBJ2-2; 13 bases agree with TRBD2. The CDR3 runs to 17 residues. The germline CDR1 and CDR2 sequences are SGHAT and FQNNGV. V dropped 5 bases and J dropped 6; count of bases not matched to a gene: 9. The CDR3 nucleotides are TGTGCCAGCAGCCGGACGTTCGGACTAGCGGGAGCCGGGGAGCTGTTTTTT. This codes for CASSRTFGLAGAGELFF.

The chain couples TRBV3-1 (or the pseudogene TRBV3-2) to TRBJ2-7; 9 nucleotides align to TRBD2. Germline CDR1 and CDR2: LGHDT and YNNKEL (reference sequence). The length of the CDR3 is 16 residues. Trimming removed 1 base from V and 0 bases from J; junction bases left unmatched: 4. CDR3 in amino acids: CASSQGAGGPSYEQYF. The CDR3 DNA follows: TGTGCCAGCAGCCAAGGCGCGGGAGGGCCCTCCTACGAGCAGTACTTC.

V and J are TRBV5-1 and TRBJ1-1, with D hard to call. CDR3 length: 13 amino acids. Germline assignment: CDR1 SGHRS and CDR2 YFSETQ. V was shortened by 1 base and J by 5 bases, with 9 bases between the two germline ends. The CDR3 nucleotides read TGCGCCAGCAGCTTGTTAAGGGAGACTGAAGCTTTCTTT. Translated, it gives CASSLLRETEAFF.

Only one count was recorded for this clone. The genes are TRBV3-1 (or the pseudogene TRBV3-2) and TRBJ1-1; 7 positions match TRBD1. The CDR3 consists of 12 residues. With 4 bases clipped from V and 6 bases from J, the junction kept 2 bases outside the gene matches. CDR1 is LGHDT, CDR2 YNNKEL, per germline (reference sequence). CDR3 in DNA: TGTGCCAGCAGCCCTACAGGGGCTGAAGCTTTCTTT. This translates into CASSPTGAEAFF.

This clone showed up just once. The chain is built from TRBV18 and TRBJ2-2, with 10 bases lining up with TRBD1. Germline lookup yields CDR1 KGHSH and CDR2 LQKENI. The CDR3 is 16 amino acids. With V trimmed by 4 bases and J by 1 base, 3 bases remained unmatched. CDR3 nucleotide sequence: TGTGCCAGCTCACGCGGACAGGGGGAGAACACCGGGGAGCTGTTTTTT. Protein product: CASSRGQGENTGELFF.

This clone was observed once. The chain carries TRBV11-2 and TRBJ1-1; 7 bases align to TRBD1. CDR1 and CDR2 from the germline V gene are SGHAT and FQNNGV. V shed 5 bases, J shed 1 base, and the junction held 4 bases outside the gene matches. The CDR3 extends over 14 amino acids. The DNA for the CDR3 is TGTGCCAGCAGCCTTCGGACAGGGAACACTGAAGCTTTCTTT. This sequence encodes CASSLRTGNTEAFF.

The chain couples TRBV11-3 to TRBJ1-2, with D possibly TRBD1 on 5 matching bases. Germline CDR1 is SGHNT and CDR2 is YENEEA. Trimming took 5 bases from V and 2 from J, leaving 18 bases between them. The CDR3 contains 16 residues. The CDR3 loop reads CASSPWSGQVNYGYTF. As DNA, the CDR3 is TGTGCCAGCAGCCCCTGGTCAGGGCAGGTGAACTATGGCTACACCTTC.

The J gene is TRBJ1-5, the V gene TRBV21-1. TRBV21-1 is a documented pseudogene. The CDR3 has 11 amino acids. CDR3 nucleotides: TGTGCCAGCAGCACCGATCAGCCCCAGCATTTT. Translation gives CASSTDQPQHF.

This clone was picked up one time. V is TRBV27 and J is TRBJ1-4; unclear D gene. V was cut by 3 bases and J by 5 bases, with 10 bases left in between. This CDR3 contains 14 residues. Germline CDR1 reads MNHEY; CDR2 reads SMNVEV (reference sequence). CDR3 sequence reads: CASSLGRQNEKLFF. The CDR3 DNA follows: TGTGCCAGCAGTTTGGGCAGGCAGAATGAAAAACTGTTTTTT.

CDR3 protein: CASSPGGAGGYTF. The CDR3 region has the DNA TGTGCCAGCAGCCCAGGGGGCGCTGGTGGCTACACCTTC. The V call is TRBV7-3, the J call TRBJ1-2; 8 nucleotides agree with TRBD1. V trimming: 5 bases; J trimming: 7 bases; junction bases outside the gene matches: 6. Germline CDR1 SGHTA, CDR2 FQGTGA. The CDR3 spans 13 residues.

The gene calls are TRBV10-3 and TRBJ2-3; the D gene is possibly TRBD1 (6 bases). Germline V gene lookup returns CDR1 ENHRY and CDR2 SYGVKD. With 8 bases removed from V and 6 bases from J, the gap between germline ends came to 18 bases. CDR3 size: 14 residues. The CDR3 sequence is CAISLRGRDDTQYF. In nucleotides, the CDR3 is TGTGCCATCTCGCTCAGGGGAAGAGACGATACGCAGTATTTT.

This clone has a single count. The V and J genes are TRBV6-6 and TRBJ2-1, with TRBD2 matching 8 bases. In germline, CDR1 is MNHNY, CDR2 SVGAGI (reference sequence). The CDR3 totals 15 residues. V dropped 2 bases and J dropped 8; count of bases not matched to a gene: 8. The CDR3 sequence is CASSYGPGGGYEQFF. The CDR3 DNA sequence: TGTGCCAGCAGTTACGGGCCGGGAGGGGGATATGAGCAGTTCTTC.

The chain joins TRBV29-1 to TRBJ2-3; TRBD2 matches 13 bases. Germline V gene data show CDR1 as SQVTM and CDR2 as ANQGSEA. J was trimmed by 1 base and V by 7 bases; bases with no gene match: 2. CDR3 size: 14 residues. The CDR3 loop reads CSGGLAGRTDTQYF. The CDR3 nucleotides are TGCAGCGGGGGACTAGCGGGACGCACAGATACGCAGTATTTT.

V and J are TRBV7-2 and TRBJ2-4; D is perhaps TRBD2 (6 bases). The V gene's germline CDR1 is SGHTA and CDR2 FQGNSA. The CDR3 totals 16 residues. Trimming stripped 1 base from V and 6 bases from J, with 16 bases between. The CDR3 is CASSLGPGEGRNIQYF. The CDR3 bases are TGTGCCAGCAGCTTAGGACCGGGAGAGGGGCGAAACATTCAGTACTTC.

The chain's CDR3 is CASSLLGTGRSNEQFF. CDR3 DNA: TGTGCCAGCAGCTTACTCGGGACAGGGAGAAGCAATGAGCAGTTCTTC. The chain joins TRBV5-4 to TRBJ2-1; 9 bases fit TRBD1. The junction had 9 bases not matched to a gene; V was cut back by 2 bases and J by 6 bases. The CDR3 has 16 amino acids. Germline V gene lookup returns CDR1 SGHNT and CDR2 YYREEE (reference sequence).

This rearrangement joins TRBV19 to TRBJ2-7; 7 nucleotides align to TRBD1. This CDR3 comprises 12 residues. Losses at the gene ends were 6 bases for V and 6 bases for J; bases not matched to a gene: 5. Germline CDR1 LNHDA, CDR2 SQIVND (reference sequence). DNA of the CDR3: TGTGCCAGTAGCGACAGGGACCGCGAGCAGTACTTC. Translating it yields CASSDRDREQYF.

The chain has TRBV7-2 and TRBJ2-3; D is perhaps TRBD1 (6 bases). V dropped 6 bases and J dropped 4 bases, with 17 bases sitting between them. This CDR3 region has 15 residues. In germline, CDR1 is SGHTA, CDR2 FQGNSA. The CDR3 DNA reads TGTGCCAGCAGAACAACAGGGTTGAGATCAGATACGCAGTATTTT. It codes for CASRTTGLRSDTQYF.

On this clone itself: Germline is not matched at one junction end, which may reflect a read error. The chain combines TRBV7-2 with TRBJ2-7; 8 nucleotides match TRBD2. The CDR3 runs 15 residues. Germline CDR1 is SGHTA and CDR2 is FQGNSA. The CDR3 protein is CASSIASGSTYEQYF. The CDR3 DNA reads TGTGCCAGCAGCATAGCTAGCGGGTCCACCTACGAGCAGTACTTC.

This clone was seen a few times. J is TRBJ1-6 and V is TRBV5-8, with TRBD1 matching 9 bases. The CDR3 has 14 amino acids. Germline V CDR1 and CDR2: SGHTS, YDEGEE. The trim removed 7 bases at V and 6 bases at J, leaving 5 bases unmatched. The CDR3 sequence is CASGDRDFNSPLHF. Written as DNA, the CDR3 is TGTGCCAGCGGGGACAGGGACTTTAATTCACCCCTCCACTTT.

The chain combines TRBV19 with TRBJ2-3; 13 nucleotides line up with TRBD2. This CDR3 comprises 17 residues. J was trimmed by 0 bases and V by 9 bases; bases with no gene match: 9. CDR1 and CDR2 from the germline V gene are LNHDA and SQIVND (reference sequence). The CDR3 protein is CASQNPGLAGSTDTQYF. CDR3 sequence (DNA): TGTGCCAGCCAAAACCCGGGACTAGCGGGGAGCACAGATACGCAGTATTTT.

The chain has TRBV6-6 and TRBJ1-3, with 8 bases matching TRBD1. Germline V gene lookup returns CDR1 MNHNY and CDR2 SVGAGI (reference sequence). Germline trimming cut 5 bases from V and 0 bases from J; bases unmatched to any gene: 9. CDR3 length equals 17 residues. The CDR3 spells CASSRQGTRYSGNTIYF. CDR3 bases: TGTGCCAGCAGTCGACAGGGGACGCGATACTCTGGAAACACCATATATTTT.